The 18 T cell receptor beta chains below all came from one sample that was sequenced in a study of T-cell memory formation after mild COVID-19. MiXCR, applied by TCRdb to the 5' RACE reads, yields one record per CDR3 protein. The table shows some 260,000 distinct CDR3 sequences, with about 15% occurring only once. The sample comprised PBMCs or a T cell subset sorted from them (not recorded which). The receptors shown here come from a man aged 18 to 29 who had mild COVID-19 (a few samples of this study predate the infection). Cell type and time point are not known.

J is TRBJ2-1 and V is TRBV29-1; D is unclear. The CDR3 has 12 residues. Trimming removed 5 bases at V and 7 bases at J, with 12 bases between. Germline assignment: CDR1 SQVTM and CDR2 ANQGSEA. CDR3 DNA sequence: TGCAGCGTTCCGCCCCAAGGGAATGAGCAGTTCTTC. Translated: CSVPPQGNEQFF.

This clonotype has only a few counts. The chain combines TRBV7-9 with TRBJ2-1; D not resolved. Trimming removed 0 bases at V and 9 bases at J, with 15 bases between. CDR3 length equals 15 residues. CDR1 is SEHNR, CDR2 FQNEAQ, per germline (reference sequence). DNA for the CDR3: TGTGCCAGCAGCTTAGCGATCCGAAGGGATCGTGAGCAGTTCTTC. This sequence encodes CASSLAIRRDREQFF.

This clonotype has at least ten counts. Written as DNA, the CDR3 is TGCGCCAGCAGCCAGGGACTAGCGGGGGAGCAGTACTTC. It specifies CASSQGLAGEQYF. The chain couples TRBV4-3 to TRBJ2-7; 13 nucleotides match TRBD2. The CDR3 is made up of 13 amino acids. The ends lost 3 bases at V and 7 bases at J; junction bases unmatched: 0. Looked up from germline, CDR1 is LGHNA and CDR2 is YSLEER.

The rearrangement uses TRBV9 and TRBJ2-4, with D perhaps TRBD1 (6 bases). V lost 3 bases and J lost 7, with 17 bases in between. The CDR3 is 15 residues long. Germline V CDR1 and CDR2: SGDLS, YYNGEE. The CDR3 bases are TGTGCCAGCAGCGCCCGGGACATCCCCGGGAACATTCAGTACTTC. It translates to CASSARDIPGNIQYF.

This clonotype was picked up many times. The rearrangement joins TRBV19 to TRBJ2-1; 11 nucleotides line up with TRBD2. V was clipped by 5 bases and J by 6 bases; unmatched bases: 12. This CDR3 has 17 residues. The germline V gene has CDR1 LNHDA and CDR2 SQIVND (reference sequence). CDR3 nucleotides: TGTGCCAGTAGTCCCGAACCCCTAGCGGGGGGCATCAATGAGCAGTTCTTC. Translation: CASSPEPLAGGINEQFF.

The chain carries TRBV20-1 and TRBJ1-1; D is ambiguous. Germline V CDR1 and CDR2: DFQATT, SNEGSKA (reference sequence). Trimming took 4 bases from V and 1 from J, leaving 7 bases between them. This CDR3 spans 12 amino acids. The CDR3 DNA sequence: TGCAGTGCTACTCGGGAGAACACTGAAGCTTTCTTT. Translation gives CSATRENTEAFF.

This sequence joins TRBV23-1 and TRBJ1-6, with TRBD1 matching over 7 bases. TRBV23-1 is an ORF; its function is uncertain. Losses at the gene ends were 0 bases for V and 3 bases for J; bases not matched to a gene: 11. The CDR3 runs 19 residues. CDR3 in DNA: TGCGCCAGCAGTCAATCGCGGACAGGCCCTCCCCGCTATAATTCACCCCTCCACTTT. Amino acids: CASSQSRTGPPRYNSPLHF.

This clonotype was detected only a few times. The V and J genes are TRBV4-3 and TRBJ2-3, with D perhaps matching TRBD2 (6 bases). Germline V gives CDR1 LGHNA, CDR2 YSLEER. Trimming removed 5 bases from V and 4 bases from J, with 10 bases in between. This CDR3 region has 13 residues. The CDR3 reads CASSARGADTQYF. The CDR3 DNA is TGCGCCAGCAGCGCGCGGGGCGCAGATACGCAGTATTTT.

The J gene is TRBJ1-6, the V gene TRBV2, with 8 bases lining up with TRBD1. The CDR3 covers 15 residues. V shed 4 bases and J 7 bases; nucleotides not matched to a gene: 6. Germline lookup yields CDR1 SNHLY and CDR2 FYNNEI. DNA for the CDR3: TGTGCCAGCAGTGTTTTCGGACAGGGAAATTCACCCCTCCACTTT. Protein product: CASSVFGQGNSPLHF.

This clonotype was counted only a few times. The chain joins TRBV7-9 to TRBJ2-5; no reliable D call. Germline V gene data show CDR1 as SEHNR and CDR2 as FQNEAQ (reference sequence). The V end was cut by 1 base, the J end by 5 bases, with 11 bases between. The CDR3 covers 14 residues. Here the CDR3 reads CASSLGVEAETQYF. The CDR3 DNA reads TGTGCCAGCAGCTTAGGAGTCGAGGCCGAGACCCAGTACTTC.

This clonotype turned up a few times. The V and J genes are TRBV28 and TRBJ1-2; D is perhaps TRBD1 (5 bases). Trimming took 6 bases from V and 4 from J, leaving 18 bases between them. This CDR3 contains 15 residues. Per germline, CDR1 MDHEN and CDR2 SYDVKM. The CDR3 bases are TGTGCCAGCAGCCCCTGGGACGAGGACCTCTATGGCTACACCTTC. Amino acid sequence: CASSPWDEDLYGYTF.

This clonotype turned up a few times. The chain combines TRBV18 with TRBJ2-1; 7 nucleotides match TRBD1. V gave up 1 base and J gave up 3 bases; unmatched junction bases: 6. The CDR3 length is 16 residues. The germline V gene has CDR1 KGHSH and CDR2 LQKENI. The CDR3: CASSPRDRAGYNEQFF. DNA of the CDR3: TGTGCCAGCTCACCACGAGACAGGGCTGGCTACAATGAGCAGTTCTTC.

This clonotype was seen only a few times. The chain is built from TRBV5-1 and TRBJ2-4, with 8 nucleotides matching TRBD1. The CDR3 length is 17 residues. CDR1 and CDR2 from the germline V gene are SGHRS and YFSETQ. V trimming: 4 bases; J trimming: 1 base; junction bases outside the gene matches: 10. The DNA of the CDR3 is TGCGCCAGCAGCCAGACCCCACAGGGGGTCGCCAAAAACATTCAGTACTTC. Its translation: CASSQTPQGVAKNIQYF.

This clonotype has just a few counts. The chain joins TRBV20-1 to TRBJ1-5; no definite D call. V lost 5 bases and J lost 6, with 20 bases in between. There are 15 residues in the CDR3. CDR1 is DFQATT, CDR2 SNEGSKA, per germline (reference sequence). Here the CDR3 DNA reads TGCAGTGCTGAACTAAAGGACCGGTCCGGTCAGCCCCAGCATTTT. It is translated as CSAELKDRSGQPQHF.

The CDR3 coding sequence is TGTGCCAGCAGCCTACAGGCGGTCGGGGAGCTGTTTTTT. This sequence encodes CASSLQAVGELFF. The V call is TRBV12-3 or TRBV12-4, the J call TRBJ2-2; possible D gene TRBD1, 5 bases. The CDR3 spans 13 residues. Deletions cut 6 bases from V and 7 bases from J, with 12 bases between.

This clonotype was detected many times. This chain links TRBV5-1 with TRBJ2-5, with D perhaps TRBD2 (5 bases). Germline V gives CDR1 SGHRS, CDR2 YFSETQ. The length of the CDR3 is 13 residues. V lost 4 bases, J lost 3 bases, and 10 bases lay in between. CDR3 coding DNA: TGCGCCAGCAGCCAAGGACTGGAAGAGACCCAGTACTTC. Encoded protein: CASSQGLEETQYF.

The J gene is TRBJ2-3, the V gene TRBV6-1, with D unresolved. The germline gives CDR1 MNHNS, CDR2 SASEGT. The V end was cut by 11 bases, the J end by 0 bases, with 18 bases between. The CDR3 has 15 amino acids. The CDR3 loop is CASKLARSSTDTQYF. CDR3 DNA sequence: TGTGCCTCCAAGCTGGCACGATCTAGCACAGATACGCAGTATTTT.

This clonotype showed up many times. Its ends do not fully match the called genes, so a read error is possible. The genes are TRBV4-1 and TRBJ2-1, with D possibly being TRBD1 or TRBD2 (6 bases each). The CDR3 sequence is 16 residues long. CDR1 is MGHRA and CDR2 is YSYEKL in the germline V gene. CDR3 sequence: CASTQGGTGRYNEQFF. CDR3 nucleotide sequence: TGCGCCAGCACCCAAGGGGGGACGGGGCGGTACAATGAGCAGTTCTTC.